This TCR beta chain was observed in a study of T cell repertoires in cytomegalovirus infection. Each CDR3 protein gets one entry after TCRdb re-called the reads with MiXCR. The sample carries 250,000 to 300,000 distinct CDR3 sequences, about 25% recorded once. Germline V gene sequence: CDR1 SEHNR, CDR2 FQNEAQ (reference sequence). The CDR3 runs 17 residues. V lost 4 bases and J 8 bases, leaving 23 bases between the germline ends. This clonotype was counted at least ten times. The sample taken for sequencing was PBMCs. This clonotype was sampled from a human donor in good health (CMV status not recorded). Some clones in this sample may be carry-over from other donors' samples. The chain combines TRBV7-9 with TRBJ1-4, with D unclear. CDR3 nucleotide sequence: TGTGCCAGCAGCTCACCATTAGGTCGGAGTTTAATCGAAAAACTGTTTTTT. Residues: CASSSPLGRSLIEKLFF.